The 21 T cell receptor beta chains presented below share a single source sample, sequenced in a study of blood T cells in healthy people across ages. Combining a sample-barcoded 5' primer with a J-beta primer mix, a second PCR ran for roughly 6 to 11 cycles. TCRdb reprocessed the 5' RACE reads via MiXCR and lists one record per CDR3 protein. The sample yields approximately 350,000 distinct CDR3 sequences, over 45% seen once. Sequencing input: blood. Source of these receptors: a man aged 55 to 70 in good health.

This clonotype has a handful of counts. One end of the junction fails to match germline, which may point to a read error. The chain links TRBV7-7 to TRBJ1-5; TRBD1 matches at 9 bases. Germline loops: CDR1 SSHAT, CDR2 FNYEAQ (reference sequence). CDR3 size: 14 residues. DNA of the CDR3: TGTGCTAGCAGGGCGGACAGGGGAAATCAGCCCCAGCATTTT. The encoded protein is CASRADRGNQPQHF.

The J gene is TRBJ2-2, the V gene TRBV27; 7 bases are shared with TRBD1. The germline V gene has CDR1 MNHEY and CDR2 SMNVEV (reference sequence). The junction had 2 bases not matched to a gene; V was cut back by 6 bases and J by 1 base. This CDR3 has 14 amino acids. The CDR3 region is CASRRDRNTGELFF. The CDR3, as DNA: TGTGCCAGCAGAAGGGACAGGAACACCGGGGAGCTGTTTTTT.

In this sample, this clonotype turned up once. V and J are TRBV24-1 and TRBJ2-1; D gene ambiguous. CDR3 size: 12 residues. V was clipped by 7 bases and J by 4 bases, with 7 bases between them. The V gene's germline CDR1 is KGHDR and CDR2 SFDVKD. For the CDR3, the DNA is TGTGCCACCAGCGAGAAATACAATGAGCAGTTCTTC. Protein product: CATSEKYNEQFF.

The rearrangement uses TRBV5-1 and TRBJ2-5; maybe TRBD2 (5 bases). V was cut by 3 bases and J by 4 bases, with 7 bases left in between. This CDR3 comprises 12 residues. The germline V gene encodes CDR1 SGHRS and CDR2 YFSETQ. CDR3 residues: CASSSGLETQYF. CDR3 nucleotide sequence: TGCGCCAGCAGCTCGGGGTTAGAGACCCAGTACTTC. The entire variable domain, with the rest obtained from reference TRBV5-1 and TRBJ2-5, is as follows: KAGVTQTPRYLIKTRGQQVTLSCSPISGHRSVSWYQQTPGQGLQFLFEYFSETQRNKGNFPGRFSGRQFSNSRSEMNVSTLELGDSALYLCASSSGLETQYFGPGTRLLVL.

The genes are TRBV9 and TRBJ2-5, with unresolved D. The CDR3 spans 15 residues. The V gene's germline CDR1 is SGDLS and CDR2 YYNGEE. The V end lost 1 base, the J end lost 5 bases, and 15 bases lay between the germline ends. CDR3 region: CASSVSRPPGETQYF. CDR3 bases: TGTGCCAGCAGCGTATCCAGGCCACCTGGGGAGACCCAGTACTTC.

Worth noting for this clonotype: A read error may explain this, as a much larger clone is one base away. The chain is built from TRBV9 and TRBJ2-4; the D gene is possibly TRBD2 (6 bases). The J call could be wrong; TRBJ2-7 is a better fit for the DNA end. Germline V lookup: CDR1 SGDLS, CDR2 YYNGEE. The CDR3 length is 15 residues. CDR3 sequence (DNA): TGTGCCAGCAGCCCCCAGGTCGGGAGAACCTACGAGCAGTACTTC. Translated, it gives CASSPQVGRTYEQYF.

The chain employs TRBV11-2 and TRBJ1-1; D remains unclear. V was pared by 3 bases and J by 4 bases, with 6 bases between. CDR3 length equals 12 residues. Germline assignment: CDR1 SGHAT and CDR2 FQNNGV. CDR3 sequence reads: CASSLEFTEAFF. In DNA form, the CDR3 reads TGTGCCAGCAGCTTGGAGTTCACTGAAGCTTTCTTT. The whole variable domain, remainder taken from reference TRBV11-2 and TRBJ1-1, is EAGVAQSPRYKIIEKRQSVAFWCNPISGHATLYWYQQILGQGPKLLIQFQNNGVVDDSQLPKDRFSAERLKGVDSTLKIQPAKLEDSAVYLCASSLEFTEAFFGQGTRLTVV.

This clonotype was recorded at least ten times. The V and J genes are TRBV12-3 or TRBV12-4 and TRBJ2-1; 11 nucleotides match TRBD1. CDR3 size: 14 residues. J lost 10 bases, V lost 4 bases, and 6 bases had no gene match. CDR3 DNA: TGTGCCAGCAGTTCAGGACAGGGGGCAAGGGAGCAGTTCTTC. The encoded protein is CASSSGQGAREQFF.

The rearrangement uses TRBV7-2 and TRBJ2-5; 9 positions agree with TRBD1. V shed 4 bases, J shed 0 bases, and the junction held 9 bases outside the gene matches. CDR1 and CDR2 from the germline V gene are SGHTA and FQGNSA. CDR3 length: 17 amino acids. The CDR3 spells CASSSRTGVGDQETQYF. CDR3 bases: TGTGCCAGCAGCTCCCGGACAGGGGTTGGGGACCAAGAGACCCAGTACTTC. Full variable domain (missing parts from reference TRBV7-2 and TRBJ2-5): GAGVSQSPSNKVTEKGKDVELRCDPISGHTALYWYRQSLGQGLEFLIYFQGNSAPDKSGLPSDRFSAERTGGSVSTLTIQRTQQEDSAVYLCASSSRTGVGDQETQYFGPGTRLLVL.

To note about this clonotype: One end of the junction is discordant with germline, which a read error may explain. CDR3: CASMREMADMQYF. As DNA, the CDR3 is TGTGCCAGCATGAGAGAGATGGCAGATATGCAGTATTTT. The V and J genes are TRBV12-3 or TRBV12-4 and TRBJ2-3; D gene unclear. This CDR3 has 13 amino acids.

This chain connects TRBV9 to TRBJ2-1, with 12 bases identical to TRBD2. This CDR3 is built from 15 residues. CDR1 SGDLS and CDR2 YYNGEE come from the germline V gene. V was pared by 4 bases and J by 10 bases, with 9 bases of the junction left unmatched. CDR3 DNA sequence: TGTGCCAGCAGCCCAGGACTAGCGGGACTTTACGAGCAGTTCTTC. This sequence encodes CASSPGLAGLYEQFF. The entire variable domain, with the rest obtained from reference TRBV9 and TRBJ2-1, is as follows: DSGVTQTPKHLITATGQRVTLRCSPRSGDLSVYWYQQSLDQGLQFLIQYYNGEERAKGNILERFSAQQFPDLHSELNLSSLELGDSALYFCASSPGLAGLYEQFFGPGTRLTVL.

This rearrangement joins TRBV7-9 to TRBJ2-1; D possibly corresponds to TRBD2 (6 bases). This CDR3 comprises 12 residues. Trimming stripped 1 base from V and 15 bases from J, with 13 bases between. Germline CDR1 reads SEHNR; CDR2 reads FQNEAQ (reference sequence). The CDR3 bases are TGTGCCAGCAGCTTAGGCGGGGATGGTCGGTTCTTC. It codes for CASSLGGDGRFF.

V and J are TRBV20-1 and TRBJ2-5; tentatively, D is TRBD2 (6 bases). The V end lost 0 bases, the J end lost 1 base, and 12 bases lay between the germline ends. This CDR3 region has 15 residues. Germline CDR1 is DFQATT and CDR2 is SNEGSKA (reference sequence). Written as DNA, the CDR3 is TGCAGTGCTAGAGATATCGGCGGGGTCCAAGAGACCCAGTACTTC. This encodes CSARDIGGVQETQYF.

The J gene is TRBJ2-3, the V gene TRBV11-2, with a tentative D call TRBD1 (5 bases). Germline lookup yields CDR1 SGHAT and CDR2 FQNNGV. Trimming stripped 0 bases from V and 6 bases from J, with 10 bases between. This CDR3 is 14 amino acids long. CDR3 bases: TGTGCCAGCAGCTTAGATCGCAAGGGGGATACGCAGTATTTT. Amino acid sequence: CASSLDRKGDTQYF.

In its sample, this clonotype was seen a few times. This sequence joins TRBV7-2 and TRBJ1-2, with 8 bases identical to TRBD1. This CDR3 has 13 amino acids. Looked up from germline, CDR1 is SGHTA and CDR2 is FQGNSA. The trim removed 5 bases at V and 6 bases at J, leaving 5 bases unmatched. The DNA for the CDR3 is TGTGCCAGCAGCGGCGACAGGGGAGATGGCTACACCTTC. The encoded protein is CASSGDRGDGYTF.

This clonotype was counted many times. CDR3 loop: CASSPRGDTQYF. CDR3 nucleotides: TGTGCCAGCAGTCCCCGGGGTGATACGCAGTATTTT. V gene TRBV12-3 or TRBV12-4 combines with J gene TRBJ2-3; the D gene is possibly TRBD2 (5 bases). V lost 5 bases to trimming and J lost 6 bases, with 9 bases between them. This CDR3 spans 12 amino acids.

This clonotype occurred a few times. This CDR3 is CATSRGVSSYEQYF. Written as DNA, the CDR3 is TGTGCCACCAGCAGAGGTGTGAGCTCCTACGAGCAGTACTTC. The chain is built from TRBV15 and TRBJ2-7; D is uncertain. The CDR3 is 14 amino acids. V lost 1 base and J 0 bases, leaving 7 bases between the germline ends. Germline V gene sequence: CDR1 LNHNV, CDR2 YYDKDF (reference sequence).

The chain has TRBV20-1 and TRBJ2-7, with 12 positions matching TRBD2. The CDR3 has 18 residues. Germline values: CDR1 DFQATT, CDR2 SNEGSKA (reference sequence). V trimming: 7 bases; J trimming: 0 bases; junction bases outside the gene matches: 16. The CDR3 DNA is TGCAGTGTCCCTTTAGGACTAGCGGGGATAGGGAACTCCTACGAGCAGTACTTC. Protein product: CSVPLGLAGIGNSYEQYF.

The rearrangement uses TRBV7-2 and TRBJ2-2; D gene uncertain. Germline CDR1 reads SGHTA; CDR2 reads FQGNSA. CDR3 size: 14 residues. With 5 bases removed from V and 6 bases from J, the gap between germline ends came to 13 bases. The CDR3 spells CASSVGRSSGELFF. As DNA, the CDR3 is TGTGCCAGCAGCGTAGGACGGAGCTCCGGGGAGCTGTTTTTT.

This clonotype was picked up many times. The rearrangement links TRBV20-1 to TRBJ2-1, with TRBD2 identical over 12 bases. The CDR3 loop spans 14 amino acids. CDR1 is DFQATT and CDR2 is SNEGSKA in the germline V gene (reference sequence). V lost 4 bases to trimming and J lost 7 bases; unmatched junction nucleotides: 5. As DNA, the CDR3 is TGCAGTGCTATTGGGACTAGCGGGCTTAATGAGCAGTTCTTC. The encoded protein is CSAIGTSGLNEQFF.

The CDR3 loop is CSAKPGLAGRDTQYF. CDR3 coding DNA: TGCAGCGCAAAGCCGGGACTAGCGGGAAGGGATACGCAGTATTTT. This chain links TRBV29-1 with TRBJ2-3; 13 nucleotides agree with TRBD2. Germline loops: CDR1 SQVTM, CDR2 ANQGSEA. J was trimmed by 6 bases and V by 7 bases; bases with no gene match: 10. CDR3 length: 15 amino acids.